The sequence of this T cell receptor (beta chain) was determined in a study of T cell repertoires in cytomegalovirus infection. The germline V gene encodes CDR1 MDHEN and CDR2 SYDVKM. This CDR3 has 15 residues. TCRdb used MiXCR to reprocess the reads, holding one entry per CDR3 protein. The sample contains 200,000 to 250,000 distinct CDR3 sequences, over 9% of which appear only once. Concerning this clonotype itself: Its matching antigen is unknown. The junction does not match germline at one end; this may be a read error.

Study-wide results and limits: The cumulative frequency of public TCR beta families distinguished individuals who carried CMV together with the relevant HLA. There were HLA-C-restricted CMV-specific TCR beta clonotypes dominating the ex vivo response.

The specimen sequenced was PBMCs. The TCR was taken from a human donor in good health (CMV status not recorded). Some clones in this sample may be carry-over from other donors' samples. V gene TRBV28 combines with J gene TRBJ1-4; 7 bases align to TRBD1. CDR3 nucleotide sequence: TGTGCCAGCACAATCCCAACAGGGGCCGATGAAGAACTGTTTTTT. Its translation: CASTIPTGADEELFF.